Shown below are 17 T cell receptor beta chains from a single sample sequenced in a study of blood T cell repertoires in COVID-19. Data came from immunoSEQ multiplex PCR; TCRdb stores just in-frame clones and leaves some out. Among fewer than 250,000 clones listed, 70% to 90% were seen once. Material: peripheral blood. Source of these receptors: a man between 35 and 55 years old with acute or convalescent COVID-19.

The chain combines TRBV20-1 with TRBJ2-3; TRBD2 is a possible D gene (5 bases). V dropped 5 bases and J dropped 9 bases, with 9 bases sitting between them. There are 10 residues in the CDR3. Germline lookup yields CDR1 DFQATT and CDR2 SNEGSKA (reference sequence). CDR3 protein: CSARTGTQYF. In nucleotides, the CDR3 is TGCAGTGCTCGGACTGGGACGCAGTATTTT.

The CDR3 spells CASSQWATPGYGYTF. The CDR3, as DNA: TGTGCCAGCAGCCAATGGGCGACACCCGGCTATGGCTACACCTTC. The chain combines TRBV3-1 (or the pseudogene TRBV3-2) with TRBJ1-2; D unresolved. CDR1 and CDR2 from the germline V gene are LGHDT and YNNKEL (reference sequence). The CDR3 length is 15 residues. V lost 2 bases, J lost 4 bases, and 14 bases lay in between.

This clone was recorded once. The CDR3 DNA reads as TGTGCCAGTAGCCGACTAGCGGGGGGAAGCTCCTACAATGAGCAGTTCTTC. It encodes CASSRLAGGSSYNEQFF. This chain links TRBV19 with TRBJ2-1; 13 bases match TRBD2. The CDR3 is 17 amino acids. The ends lost 6 bases at V and 0 bases at J; junction bases unmatched: 5. Per the germline V gene, CDR1 is LNHDA and CDR2 is SQIVND (reference sequence).

The chain's CDR3 is CASSQDPGQGWNEQYF. Written as DNA, the CDR3 is TGTGCCAGCAGCCAAGACCCCGGACAGGGGTGGAACGAGCAGTACTTC. This chain links TRBV4-2 with TRBJ2-7; 9 nucleotides align to TRBD1. The germline CDR1 and CDR2 sequences are LGHNA and YNFKEQ. This CDR3 is 16 amino acids long. The V segment lost 0 bases and the J segment 5 bases; nucleotides outside the gene matches: 8.

This clone has a handful of counts. The rearrangement links TRBV4-1 to TRBJ2-2; maybe TRBD2 (7 bases). This CDR3 region has 20 residues. The V end lost 1 base, the J end lost 2 bases, and 23 bases lay between the germline ends. Germline CDR1 reads MGHRA; CDR2 reads YSYEKL. The CDR3 DNA follows: TGCGCCAGCAGCCAAGTGGGAAGGGGGAGGGAGCGGGGAAACACCGGGGAGCTGTTTTTT. It translates to CASSQVGRGRERGNTGELFF.

CDR3 nucleotide sequence: TGCGCCAGCAGGGATCCGGGAGTTAGCTACGAGCAGTACTTC. It is translated as CASRDPGVSYEQYF. The chain is built from TRBV5-1 and TRBJ2-7; D perhaps matches TRBD2 (6 bases). CDR1 and CDR2 from the germline V gene are SGHRS and YFSETQ. The CDR3 length is 14 residues. The V end was cut by 5 bases, the J end by 3 bases, with 15 bases between.

Comments on this clone: The sample contains more than one DNA sequence encoding this CDR3. This chain connects TRBV6-5 to TRBJ1-5, with 7 bases fitting TRBD1. The V and J ends lost 6 bases and 1 base, in that order; junction bases with no gene match: 6. The CDR3 has 15 amino acids. In germline, CDR1 is MNHEY, CDR2 SVGAGI. The CDR3 DNA sequence: TGTGCCAGCAGGAGACAGGGTGGCAGCAATCAGCCCCAGCATTTT. This encodes CASRRQGGSNQPQHF.

The genes are TRBV24-1 and TRBJ2-7; possibly TRBD2 for D (5 bases). Germline V gene data show CDR1 as KGHDR and CDR2 as SFDVKD. This CDR3 contains 15 residues. The V and J ends lost 4 bases and 3 bases respectively, with 15 bases between them. The CDR3 nucleotides read TGTGCCACCAGTGAGACTACCTCGTTGGGCTACGAGCAGTACTTC. Residues: CATSETTSLGYEQYF.

The chain combines TRBV9 with TRBJ1-2, with D tentatively TRBD1 (5 bases). The CDR3 covers 14 residues. In germline, CDR1 is SGDLS, CDR2 YYNGEE. V lost 3 bases and J lost 7, with 16 bases in between. The CDR3 loop is CASSADAGQRGYTF. Written as DNA, the CDR3 is TGTGCCAGCAGCGCAGACGCGGGGCAGCGTGGCTACACCTTC.

V is TRBV4-2 and J is TRBJ2-7, with 12 bases that match TRBD2. The CDR3 is 19 residues long. From germline, CDR1 is LGHNA and CDR2 YNFKEQ. Germline trimming cut 0 bases from V and 2 bases from J; bases unmatched to any gene: 11. The chain's CDR3 is CASSQDLVASGGVTYEQYF. The CDR3 nucleotides are TGTGCCAGCAGCCAAGATTTGGTGGCTAGCGGGGGGGTTACCTACGAGCAGTACTTC.

This chain joins TRBV24-1 and TRBJ2-1; no reliable D call. V was trimmed by 3 bases and J by 4 bases, leaving 12 bases between them. Germline V gene data show CDR1 as KGHDR and CDR2 as SFDVKD. This CDR3 region has 15 residues. The CDR3 DNA is TGTGCCACCAGTGATCCAGGATCACCTTACAATGAGCAGTTCTTC. Translation gives CATSDPGSPYNEQFF.

This clone has just a few counts. The V call is TRBV10-3, the J call TRBJ1-2; D gene uncertain. This CDR3 region has 14 residues. Per germline, CDR1 ENHRY and CDR2 SYGVKD. Trimming shortened V by 8 bases and J by 6 bases, and 19 bases separated the two germline ends. The CDR3 is CAIHESGFRNGYTF. The CDR3 DNA sequence: TGTGCCATCCACGAGTCGGGATTCAGGAATGGCTACACCTTC.

This clone appeared a single time. This chain joins TRBV6-5 and TRBJ2-1, with 11 bases matching TRBD1. After removal of 6 bases from V and 6 bases from J, the junction contained 7 bases not matched to a gene. Per germline, CDR1 MNHEY and CDR2 SVGAGI. The CDR3 totals 15 residues. Here the CDR3 reads CASSTSGTGGNEQFF. The CDR3 DNA reads as TGTGCCAGCAGCACTTCCGGGACAGGGGGCAATGAGCAGTTCTTC.

This chain links TRBV28 with TRBJ2-7, with a possible D match to TRBD1 (6 bases). Trimming removed 5 bases at V and 3 bases at J, with 11 bases between. The CDR3 consists of 13 residues. Germline V gene data show CDR1 as MDHEN and CDR2 as SYDVKM. The DNA of the CDR3 is TGTGCCAGCAGTGACGGACAGTACTACGAGCAGTACTTC. It is translated as CASSDGQYYEQYF.

This chain uses TRBV5-1 with TRBJ2-1; no firm D call. Per germline, CDR1 SGHRS and CDR2 YFSETQ. V was shortened by 2 bases and J by 0 bases, with 6 bases between the two germline ends. This CDR3 is 14 amino acids long. CDR3 region: CASSFESSYNEQFF. CDR3 sequence (DNA): TGCGCCAGCAGCTTCGAGAGCTCCTACAATGAGCAGTTCTTC.

This chain joins TRBV28 and TRBJ2-3; possibly TRBD2 for D (5 bases). Looked up from germline, CDR1 is MDHEN and CDR2 is SYDVKM. Trimming stripped 5 bases from V and 2 bases from J, with 17 bases between. The CDR3 has 16 amino acids. The CDR3 protein is CASSPPSGISTDTQYF. The CDR3 DNA follows: TGTGCCAGCAGTCCCCCAAGCGGAATCTCCACAGATACGCAGTATTTT.

The chain has TRBV6-5 and TRBJ2-5; D is undetermined. V shed 0 bases and J shed 5 bases, with 10 bases lying between them. Per germline, CDR1 MNHEY and CDR2 SVGAGI. The CDR3 has 14 amino acids. CDR3 sequence reads: CASSYSGGGETQYF. The CDR3 region has the DNA TGTGCCAGCAGTTACTCCGGCGGTGGGGAGACCCAGTACTTC.